One sample yielded the 18 T cell receptor beta chains listed below, sequenced in a study of blood T cell repertoires in COVID-19. Profiling relied on immunoSEQ multiplex PCR, and the TCRdb table lists in-frame clones only, not all of them. The repertoire holds 250,000 or so clones, with approximately 85% as singletons. The sample was peripheral blood. The source is a woman aged 65 to 85 with acute or convalescent COVID-19.

The J gene is TRBJ2-1, the V gene TRBV6-5; 7 nucleotides match TRBD1. This CDR3 region has 15 residues. Germline V gives CDR1 MNHEY, CDR2 SVGAGI. The junction had 4 bases not matched to a gene; V was cut back by 2 bases and J by 3 bases. For the CDR3, the DNA is TGTGCCAGCAGTTACGGGCCAGGGGGCTACAATGAGCAGTTCTTC. It encodes CASSYGPGGYNEQFF.

The J gene is TRBJ1-3, the V gene TRBV3-1 (or the pseudogene TRBV3-2); D possibly corresponds to TRBD1 (6 bases). Germline V gene data show CDR1 as LGHDT and CDR2 as YNNKEL (reference sequence). The V and J ends lost 4 bases and 0 bases respectively, with 10 bases between them. The CDR3 is 15 residues long. CDR3 amino acids: CASSPGQRSGNTIYF. Written as DNA, the CDR3 is TGTGCCAGCAGCCCCGGACAGCGCTCTGGAAACACCATATATTTT.

The chain has TRBV4-3 and TRBJ1-4; possibly TRBD1 for D (6 bases). The V and J ends lost 0 bases and 3 bases respectively, with 11 bases between them. CDR3 length equals 16 residues. Germline CDR1 and CDR2: LGHNA and YSLEER. This CDR3 reads CASSQESGAANEKLFF. CDR3 in DNA: TGCGCCAGCAGCCAAGAATCAGGGGCGGCTAATGAAAAACTGTTTTTT.

CDR3 sequence: CASLTGQETQYF. The CDR3 DNA reads as TGTGCCAGCCTTACTGGCCAAGAGACCCAGTACTTC. The rearrangement uses TRBV28 and TRBJ2-5, with unresolved D. Trimming stripped 8 bases from V and 1 base from J, with 8 bases between. Germline CDR1 and CDR2: MDHEN and SYDVKM. This CDR3 is 12 amino acids long.

V usage is TRBV5-1 and J usage is TRBJ1-2, with TRBD1 as a possible D gene (5 bases). The CDR3 spans 13 residues. V lost 0 bases and J 8 bases, leaving 11 bases between the germline ends. The germline V gene encodes CDR1 SGHRS and CDR2 YFSETQ. The CDR3 DNA reads as TGCGCCAGCAGCTTGGGGGGCGCGGGAGGCTACACCTTC. Translated: CASSLGGAGGYTF.

The chain recombines TRBV18 with TRBJ1-5, with TRBD1 as a possible D gene (6 bases). V lost 6 bases to trimming and J lost 5 bases, with 17 bases between them. CDR3 length: 15 amino acids. Per the germline V gene, CDR1 is KGHSH and CDR2 is LQKENI. Here the CDR3 reads CASSLEQGFHQPQHF. The CDR3 bases are TGTGCCAGCTCGCTGGAACAGGGTTTCCATCAGCCCCAGCATTTT. Complete variable domain (other parts from reference TRBV18 and TRBJ1-5): NAGVMQNPRHLVRRRGQEARLRCSPMKGHSHVYWYRQLPEEGLKFMVYLQKENIIDESGMPKERFSAEFPKEGPSILRIQQVVRGDSAAYFCASSLEQGFHQPQHFGDGTRLSIL.

This rearrangement joins TRBV2 to TRBJ1-1, with 8 positions matching TRBD1. This CDR3 comprises 13 residues. V dropped 10 bases and J dropped 6; count of bases not matched to a gene: 10. In germline, CDR1 is SNHLY, CDR2 FYNNEI. The CDR3 here is CANTQKQGAEAFF. As DNA, the CDR3 is TGTGCCAACACGCAAAAACAGGGGGCTGAAGCTTTCTTT.

This rearrangement joins TRBV5-1 to TRBJ1-1; 8 bases agree with TRBD1. Per germline, CDR1 SGHRS and CDR2 YFSETQ. CDR3 length equals 14 residues. J was trimmed by 4 bases and V by 2 bases; bases with no gene match: 4. CDR3 amino acids: CASSLQGVVTEAFF. CDR3 nucleotide sequence: TGCGCCAGCAGCTTACAGGGGGTGGTCACTGAAGCTTTCTTT.

V gene TRBV7-9 combines with J gene TRBJ1-2, with 7 positions matching TRBD1. J was trimmed by 4 bases and V by 4 bases; bases with no gene match: 6. From germline, CDR1 is SEHNR and CDR2 FQNEAQ (reference sequence). The CDR3 contains 14 residues. CDR3 amino acids: CASSSTGAGYGYTF. The CDR3 DNA reads as TGTGCCAGCAGCTCCACAGGGGCGGGCTATGGCTACACCTTC.

The V call is TRBV19, the J call TRBJ2-5, with D hard to call. The ends were cut back, 4 bases at V and 2 bases at J, with 5 bases in the middle. This CDR3 has 12 residues. The V gene's germline CDR1 is LNHDA and CDR2 SQIVND (reference sequence). This CDR3 is CASSRAQETQYF. The CDR3 DNA reads TGTGCCAGTAGTAGAGCTCAAGAGACCCAGTACTTC.

This clone was counted a single time. The gene calls are TRBV19 and TRBJ1-4, with D hard to call. CDR1 and CDR2 from the germline V gene are LNHDA and SQIVND (reference sequence). The CDR3 is 13 amino acids. Trimming took off 1 base at V and 7 bases at J, with 7 bases between the two ends. In DNA, the CDR3 is TGTGCCAGTAGTATAGGGGAGAGTGAAAAACTGTTTTTT. This sequence encodes CASSIGESEKLFF.

The V and J genes are TRBV12-3 or TRBV12-4 and TRBJ1-1, with TRBD1 matching 7 bases. The CDR3 runs 13 residues. With V trimmed by 3 bases and J by 10 bases, 8 bases remained unmatched. The CDR3 DNA is TGTGCCAGCAGTTTTAGACAGGGAAATTCAGCTTTCTTT. This sequence encodes CASSFRQGNSAFF.

The CDR3 here is CASSPFTGAYEQYF. CDR3 nucleotides: TGTGCCAGCAGCCCCTTTACAGGTGCCTACGAGCAGTACTTC. The chain employs TRBV3-1 (or the pseudogene TRBV3-2) and TRBJ2-7; D perhaps matches TRBD1 (5 bases). The CDR3 spans 14 residues. The V and J ends lost 4 bases and 2 bases respectively, with 12 bases between them. Germline V gene data show CDR1 as LGHDT and CDR2 as YNNKEL (reference sequence).

V usage is TRBV28 and J usage is TRBJ1-3, with D unclear. Germline V gives CDR1 MDHEN, CDR2 SYDVKM. Trimming pared 3 bases from V and 3 bases from J, leaving 9 bases between. CDR3 length: 14 amino acids. The CDR3 spells CASSFLRSGNTIYF. The CDR3 DNA is TGTGCCAGCAGTTTTCTCCGGAGTGGAAACACCATATATTTT. The whole variable domain, remainder taken from reference TRBV28 and TRBJ1-3, is DVKVTQSSRYLVKRTGEKVFLECVQDMDHENMFWYRQDPGLGLRLIYFSYDVKMKEKGDIPEGYSVSREKKERFSLILESASTNQTSMYLCASSFLRSGNTIYFGEGSWLTVV.

This clone was detected a few times. The chain couples TRBV2 to TRBJ1-4; D is unresolved. CDR3 size: 13 residues. Germline CDR1 SNHLY, CDR2 FYNNEI. Between the trimmed V and J ends, which lost 10 bases and 4 bases, there was a span of 13 bases. CDR3: CATQRDRNEKLFF. As DNA, the CDR3 is TGTGCCACCCAGAGGGATCGTAATGAAAAACTGTTTTTT.

In its sample, this clone was seen once. The J gene is TRBJ1-5, the V gene TRBV4-2; D is perhaps TRBD1 (5 bases). CDR1 LGHNA and CDR2 YNFKEQ come from the germline V gene. This CDR3 spans 14 amino acids. V was clipped by 3 bases and J by 1 base, with 7 bases between them. The CDR3 here is CASSQGGSNQPQHF. DNA for the CDR3: TGTGCCAGCAGCCAGGGGGGGAGCAATCAGCCCCAGCATTTT.

The J gene is TRBJ2-5, the V gene TRBV5-1; TRBD1 is a possible D gene (6 bases). Germline V CDR1 and CDR2: SGHRS, YFSETQ. The V and J ends lost 4 bases and 2 bases respectively, with 15 bases between them. The CDR3 extends over 15 amino acids. CDR3 amino acids: CASSRQSGVQETQYF. The CDR3 bases are TGCGCCAGCAGCAGACAATCAGGGGTTCAAGAGACCCAGTACTTC.

The V and J genes are TRBV3-1 (or the pseudogene TRBV3-2) and TRBJ1-4; D might be TRBD1 (6 bases). This CDR3 is built from 15 residues. Germline assignment: CDR1 LGHDT and CDR2 YNNKEL (reference sequence). The germline V and J ends were trimmed by 2 bases and 5 bases, with 12 bases remaining between them. CDR3 region: CASSQLTGQNEKLFF. For the CDR3, the DNA is TGTGCCAGCAGCCAACTGACAGGACAAAATGAAAAACTGTTTTTT.